The 31 T cell receptor beta chains presented below share a single source sample, sequenced in a study of control samples from healthy donors and cancer patients. Assay: immunoSEQ multiplex PCR; the TCRdb copy retains only in-frame clones and omits some. The sample lists hundreds of thousands of clones, roughly four fifths occurring once. Sequencing was done on a sample of PBMCs. The receptors were sampled from a woman aged 60 to 75 with lung cancer.

The chain uses TRBV15 and TRBJ1-5; D ambiguous. The germline CDR1 and CDR2 sequences are LNHNV and YYDKDF (reference sequence). V was cut by 1 base and J by 0 bases, with 13 bases left in between. The CDR3 length is 17 residues. CDR3 DNA sequence: TGTGCCACCAGCAGAGTAAGGGCTACAGTTAGCAATCAGCCCCAGCATTTT. Encoded protein: CATSRVRATVSNQPQHF.

The chain carries TRBV18 and TRBJ2-7, with unresolved D. This CDR3 contains 13 residues. Germline V gene sequence: CDR1 KGHSH, CDR2 LQKENI. V lost 0 bases and J 6 bases, leaving 9 bases between the germline ends. The CDR3 loop is CASSPPSVVEQYF. CDR3 bases: TGTGCCAGCTCACCACCCTCTGTGGTCGAGCAGTACTTC.

DNA for the CDR3: TGCGCCAGCAGTGAGATGGTCGGTGAAGCTTTCTTT. Translating gives CASSEMVGEAFF. This chain connects TRBV10-2 to TRBJ1-1; D gene ambiguous. With 2 bases removed from V and 7 bases from J, the gap between germline ends came to 8 bases. This CDR3 has 12 residues. Germline V gene lookup returns CDR1 WSHSY and CDR2 SAAADI.

This clone was found once. The chain couples TRBV6-5 to TRBJ2-7, with 7 nucleotides matching TRBD1. The CDR3 is made up of 14 amino acids. The germline gives CDR1 MNHEY, CDR2 SVGAGI. Trimming took 5 bases from V and 2 from J; bases not matched to a gene: 6. The CDR3 coding sequence is TGTGCCAGCAGTCCCTACAGGGGACCCTACGAGCAGTACTTC. Protein sequence: CASSPYRGPYEQYF.

This clone was detected only a few times. The chain couples TRBV18 to TRBJ2-1, with D tentatively TRBD1 (6 bases). The CDR3 extends over 18 amino acids. V dropped 2 bases and J dropped 3 bases, with 20 bases sitting between them. The germline V gene encodes CDR1 KGHSH and CDR2 LQKENI. CDR3: CASSPSHTGWDGYNEQFF. In DNA, the CDR3 is TGTGCCAGCTCACCATCACACACAGGGTGGGACGGCTACAATGAGCAGTTCTTC.

The V gene is TRBV4-1, the J gene TRBJ1-1; the D gene is possibly TRBD1 (5 bases). Germline V gene sequence: CDR1 MGHRA, CDR2 YSYEKL. The V and J ends lost 1 base and 5 bases respectively, with 14 bases between them. There are 15 residues in the CDR3. The chain's CDR3 is CASSQGRDLRTEAFF. CDR3 coding DNA: TGCGCCAGCAGCCAAGGCCGGGACCTACGGACTGAAGCTTTCTTT.

A remark on this clone: In the same sample, other DNA sequences code for this CDR3. The V and J genes are TRBV4-1 and TRBJ2-2; possible D gene TRBD2, 7 bases. This CDR3 has 16 residues. CDR1 and CDR2 from the germline V gene are MGHRA and YSYEKL. Trimming removed 0 bases at V and 3 bases at J, with 11 bases between. Written as DNA, the CDR3 is TGCGCCAGCAGCCAAGAGGGGGGGCCCTACACCGGGGAGCTGTTTTTT. Its protein is CASSQEGGPYTGELFF.

V usage is TRBV4-2 and J usage is TRBJ2-1; no clear D. The CDR3 runs 13 residues. V lost 2 bases and J 4 bases, leaving 6 bases between the germline ends. CDR1 LGHNA and CDR2 YNFKEQ come from the germline V gene. In DNA, the CDR3 is TGTGCCAGCAGCCAATGGGTGTACAATGAGCAGTTCTTC. Translated, it gives CASSQWVYNEQFF.

The chain couples TRBV19 to TRBJ1-6, with 8 nucleotides matching TRBD1. The ends lost 9 bases at V and 7 bases at J; junction bases unmatched: 17. The germline gives CDR1 LNHDA, CDR2 SQIVND (reference sequence). This CDR3 contains 17 residues. The CDR3 loop is CASRGVARGLKNSPLHF. CDR3 sequence (DNA): TGTGCCAGCCGTGGGGTGGCCAGGGGGCTTAAGAATTCACCCCTCCACTTT.

The chain joins TRBV5-1 to TRBJ1-2; maybe TRBD1 (5 bases). The germline V gene encodes CDR1 SGHRS and CDR2 YFSETQ. This CDR3 spans 12 amino acids. The V end was cut by 8 bases, the J end by 4 bases, with 12 bases between. Here the CDR3 reads CASFGTGYGYTF. The DNA for the CDR3 is TGCGCCAGTTTCGGAACAGGCTATGGCTACACCTTC. The whole variable domain, remainder taken from reference TRBV5-1 and TRBJ1-2, is KAGVTQTPRYLIKTRGQQVTLSCSPISGHRSVSWYQQTPGQGLQFLFEYFSETQRNKGNFPGRFSGRQFSNSRSEMNVSTLELGDSALYLCASFGTGYGYTFGSGTRLTVV.

The chain has TRBV11-2 and TRBJ1-3; no clear D. The CDR3 loop spans 13 amino acids. CDR1 is SGHAT and CDR2 is FQNNGV in the germline V gene. The V gene lost 0 bases and the J gene lost 4 bases, with 4 bases spanning the gap. CDR3 residues: CASSLEWGNTIYF. As DNA, the CDR3 is TGTGCCAGCAGCTTAGAATGGGGAAACACCATATATTTT.

V is TRBV5-1 and J is TRBJ1-3, with 7 positions matching TRBD1. V dropped 4 bases and J dropped 2; count of bases not matched to a gene: 3. Germline lookup yields CDR1 SGHRS and CDR2 YFSETQ. There are 14 residues in the CDR3. The CDR3 bases are TGCGCCAGCAGCGAGGGGACAGCTGGAAACACCATATATTTT. Translated, it gives CASSEGTAGNTIYF.

This clone was seen only once. V and J are TRBV5-1 and TRBJ2-1, with D uncertain. Germline V gene data show CDR1 as SGHRS and CDR2 as YFSETQ. V lost 5 bases and J lost 0, with 15 bases in between. The CDR3 contains 16 residues. The CDR3 region has the DNA TGCGCCAGCAGGCCAGTTACAGCCAGCTCCTACAATGAGCAGTTCTTC. Its protein is CASRPVTASSYNEQFF.

This clone showed up just a few times. This chain connects TRBV10-1 to TRBJ1-5; D uncertain. The V end was cut by 4 bases, the J end by 5 bases, with 9 bases between. Per the germline V gene, CDR1 is WNHNN and CDR2 is SYGVQD (reference sequence). The CDR3 is made up of 13 amino acids. The CDR3 region is CASSGQRDQPQHF. CDR3 nucleotide sequence: TGCGCCAGCAGTGGTCAGCGGGATCAGCCCCAGCATTTT.

The chain recombines TRBV28 with TRBJ2-2; D is possibly TRBD1 (6 bases). In germline, CDR1 is MDHEN, CDR2 SYDVKM. CDR3 length: 14 residues. Trimming cost V 4 bases and J 6 bases, with 12 bases left between them. CDR3 protein: CASSYRERSGELFF. As DNA, the CDR3 is TGTGCCAGCAGTTACAGGGAAAGGTCCGGGGAGCTGTTTTTT.

The V and J genes are TRBV19 and TRBJ2-2; the D is unclear. V lost 5 bases to trimming and J lost 4 bases, with 11 bases between them. Per the germline V gene, CDR1 is LNHDA and CDR2 is SQIVND (reference sequence). The CDR3 extends over 14 amino acids. CDR3 residues: CASSLLMLTGELFF. The DNA for the CDR3 is TGTGCCAGTAGTCTCTTAATGCTCACCGGGGAGCTGTTTTTT.

This rearrangement joins TRBV5-1 to TRBJ2-1; weak D call: TRBD1 (5 bases). CDR3 size: 16 residues. From germline, CDR1 is SGHRS and CDR2 YFSETQ. V was clipped by 4 bases and J by 6 bases, with 20 bases between them. CDR3 loop: CASSLQTAPGTNEQFF. The CDR3 nucleotides read TGCGCCAGCAGCCTACAGACAGCCCCAGGTACCAATGAGCAGTTCTTC.

The chain has TRBV7-2 and TRBJ1-2; the match to TRBD1 covers 7 bases. This CDR3 is built from 14 residues. Trimming took 2 bases from V and 5 from J; bases not matched to a gene: 5. Germline values: CDR1 SGHTA, CDR2 FQGNSA. This CDR3 is CASSLPGTAYGYTF. CDR3 sequence (DNA): TGTGCCAGCAGCTTACCCGGGACAGCTTATGGCTACACCTTC.

Only one count was recorded for this clone. The CDR3, as DNA: TGTGCCAGCAGCCTGCCCGGAGGTGGCGGGAGCTCTGGGGCCAACGTCCTGACTTTC. This encodes CASSLPGGGGSSGANVLTF. The rearrangement uses TRBV5-4 and TRBJ2-6; 7 positions agree with TRBD2. The CDR3 is 19 residues long. V lost 4 bases and J lost 0; bases outside the gene matches: 13. Germline CDR1 reads SGHNT; CDR2 reads YYREEE (reference sequence).

The rearrangement uses TRBV19 and TRBJ2-3, with TRBD1 matching over 8 bases. The length of the CDR3 is 17 residues. CDR1 is LNHDA, CDR2 SQIVND, per germline (reference sequence). V lost 3 bases and J lost 2; bases outside the gene matches: 10. The CDR3: CASSMGPGGVDTDTQYF. In DNA form, the CDR3 reads TGTGCCAGTAGTATGGGTCCAGGGGGCGTAGACACAGATACGCAGTATTTT.

The chain recombines TRBV14 with TRBJ1-1; D may be TRBD1 (6 bases). The ends were cut back, 0 bases at V and 0 bases at J, with 14 bases in the middle. Germline assignment: CDR1 SGHDN and CDR2 FVKESK. The CDR3 totals 17 residues. The CDR3 nucleotides are TGTGCCAGCAGCCAAGATCGGGGAGGGGGGATGAACACTGAAGCTTTCTTT. It yields the protein CASSQDRGGGMNTEAFF.

The chain recombines TRBV5-1 with TRBJ2-2; perhaps TRBD2 as D (6 bases). The V gene lost 3 bases and the J gene lost 4 bases, with 13 bases spanning the gap. CDR1 is SGHRS and CDR2 is YFSETQ in the germline V gene. CDR3 length: 15 amino acids. The CDR3 spells CASSSRDGGTGELFF. In nucleotides, the CDR3 is TGCGCCAGCAGCTCGCGGGACGGGGGCACCGGGGAGCTGTTTTTT.

The chain combines TRBV5-1 with TRBJ1-3, with D possibly TRBD1 on 5 matching bases. CDR1 SGHRS and CDR2 YFSETQ come from the germline V gene. V dropped 0 bases and J dropped 3 bases, with 7 bases sitting between them. The CDR3 extends over 14 amino acids. The CDR3 loop reads CASSLAGRGNTIYF. The CDR3 DNA follows: TGCGCCAGCAGCTTGGCAGGGCGTGGAAACACCATATATTTT.

This clone has more than one count but fewer than ten. The rearrangement links TRBV9 to TRBJ1-3; D remains ambiguous. Trimming took 3 bases from V and 2 from J, leaving 9 bases between them. Germline CDR1 is SGDLS and CDR2 is YYNGEE. There are 14 residues in the CDR3. The CDR3 DNA follows: TGTGCCAGCAGCGCGGATACTCCTGGAAACACCATATATTTT. Protein: CASSADTPGNTIYF.

The gene calls are TRBV18 and TRBJ2-7; D ambiguous. From germline, CDR1 is KGHSH and CDR2 LQKENI. Deletions cut 2 bases from V and 4 bases from J, with 12 bases between. The length of the CDR3 is 14 residues. CDR3 nucleotides: TGTGCCAGCTCACCAACGACTGATGCTTACGAGCAGTACTTC. It encodes CASSPTTDAYEQYF.

The chain combines TRBV6-2 or TRBV6-3 with TRBJ2-7; D may be TRBD2 (6 bases). Germline CDR1 is MNHEY and CDR2 is SVGEGT. There are 14 residues in the CDR3. The V end was cut by 2 bases, the J end by 3 bases, with 11 bases between. CDR3 coding DNA: TGTGCCAGCAGTTACGGCGGAGGGAGCTACGAGCAGTACTTC. It yields the protein CASSYGGGSYEQYF.

The chain uses TRBV6-5 and TRBJ1-2; weak D call: TRBD1 (6 bases). V lost 11 bases and J 2 bases, leaving 18 bases between the germline ends. The CDR3 is 14 amino acids. Germline CDR1 reads MNHEY; CDR2 reads SVGAGI. CDR3 in DNA: TGTGCCTCTACAGGACAGACGGGAAACTATGGCTACACCTTC. Translated: CASTGQTGNYGYTF.

The J gene is TRBJ1-4, the V gene TRBV5-1; tentative D call: TRBD1 (6 bases). V was cut by 0 bases and J by 6 bases, with 18 bases left in between. The CDR3 length is 17 residues. Germline V gene sequence: CDR1 SGHRS, CDR2 YFSETQ. The CDR3 protein is CASSLAVQQGPYEKLFF. The CDR3 nucleotides are TGCGCCAGCAGCTTGGCGGTGCAACAGGGCCCTTATGAAAAACTGTTTTTT.

The V and J genes are TRBV9 and TRBJ2-1; D possibly corresponds to TRBD2 (6 bases). The germline V gene encodes CDR1 SGDLS and CDR2 YYNGEE. The germline V and J ends were trimmed by 0 bases and 8 bases, with 12 bases remaining between them. The CDR3 is made up of 14 amino acids. The CDR3 DNA sequence: TGTGCCAGCAGCGTAGGAGGAGGGTCGTATGAGCAGTTCTTC. Protein product: CASSVGGGSYEQFF.

V gene TRBV5-6 combines with J gene TRBJ1-3, with D possibly being TRBD1 (5 bases). Per the germline V gene, CDR1 is SGHDT and CDR2 is YYEEEE. The CDR3 has 15 amino acids. With 2 bases removed from V and 4 bases from J, the gap between germline ends came to 13 bases. CDR3 sequence: CASSFQGNDGNTIYF. CDR3 bases: TGTGCCAGCAGCTTTCAGGGTAACGACGGAAACACCATATATTTT. The complete variable domain, with remaining parts taken from reference TRBV5-6 and TRBJ1-3, reads DAGVTQSPTHLIKTRGQQVTLRCSPKSGHDTVSWYQQALGQGPQFIFQYYEEEERQRGNFPDRFSGHQFPNYSSELNVNALLLGDSALYLCASSFQGNDGNTIYFGEGSWLTVV.

The CDR3 region has the DNA TGTGCCAGCCGGGCGGACAGGCTACCCTACGAGCAGTACTTC. Protein sequence: CASRADRLPYEQYF. The chain employs TRBV27 and TRBJ2-7; 7 bases are shared with TRBD1. V lost 8 bases, J lost 2 bases, and 9 bases stayed unmatched. CDR1 is MNHEY and CDR2 is SMNVEV in the germline V gene (reference sequence). The CDR3 is 14 residues long.